The 20 T cell receptor beta chains below were found in one sample sequenced in a study of regulatory T cells in long-lasting Graves disease (dated by TCRdb to the early 2020s). The time point label on this specimen signifies: persistent/refractory GD, antithyroid drugs over 5 years with positive TRAb. For both TCR sequencing and RNA sequencing, RNA was extracted from PBMCs using TRIzol. The protocol used for the library was multiplex PCR. These reads were obtained on an Illumina HiSeq 4000. iRepertoire HTBI primers and Arm-PCR amplification of CDR3 regions were used to construct TCR beta libraries. TCRdb took the public reads, trimmed them with fastp at Q25, ran MiXCR for clone calling and kept in-frame beta chains. Entries that share a CDR3 protein sequence are merged under the most common genes and DNA. This sample gives approximately 440,000 distinct CDR3 sequences in total; around 24% of them show up just once. The top ten clones comprise approximately 26% of the sample.

The sample here was peripheral blood mononuclear cells (PBMCs), taken when the disease was refractory, from a patient treated with antithyroid drugs. The receptor source for this set is a female donor with Graves disease.

The chain couples TRBV19 to TRBJ1-3; a possible D gene is TRBD1 (6 bases). Germline assignment: CDR1 LNHDA and CDR2 SQIVND (reference sequence). The V end was cut by 6 bases, the J end by 0 bases, with 21 bases between. The CDR3 extends over 18 amino acids. The CDR3 DNA sequence: TGTGCCAGTAGCCTGACCTTGGACAGCCCGAGCTCTGGAAACACCATATATTTT. Amino acids: CASSLTLDSPSSGNTIYF.

V is TRBV5-1 and J is TRBJ2-5; TRBD1 matches at 9 bases. CDR1 is SGHRS, CDR2 YFSETQ, per germline. The V and J ends lost 4 bases and 10 bases, in that order; junction bases with no gene match: 11. The CDR3 sequence is 14 residues long. The CDR3 bases are TGCGCCAGCAGCCCGGGACAGGGTGCCTTCAACCAGTACTTC. Amino acid sequence: CASSPGQGAFNQYF.

This clonotype appeared a few times. This rearrangement joins TRBV12-3 or TRBV12-4 to TRBJ1-5, with D possibly TRBD1 on 6 matching bases. The CDR3 is 14 residues long. The germline V and J ends were trimmed by 5 bases and 7 bases, with 15 bases remaining between them. The CDR3, as DNA: TGTGCCAGCAGTCGAACGACAGGAGGGCAGCCCCAGCATTTT. Protein sequence: CASSRTTGGQPQHF.

This clonotype was picked up many times. The chain joins TRBV6-2 or TRBV6-3 to TRBJ2-5; D remains unclear. Germline V gene data show CDR1 as MNHEY and CDR2 as SVGEGT. This CDR3 region has 16 residues. V was pared by 0 bases and J by 0 bases, with 11 bases between. This CDR3 is CASSYSNDQDQETQYF. In nucleotides, the CDR3 is TGTGCCAGCAGTTACTCGAATGATCAAGACCAAGAGACCCAGTACTTC.

V usage is TRBV2 and J usage is TRBJ1-2, with TRBD1 matching over 10 bases. V trimming: 2 bases; J trimming: 3 bases; junction bases outside the gene matches: 6. Per the germline V gene, CDR1 is SNHLY and CDR2 is FYNNEI. CDR3 length: 16 amino acids. This chain's CDR3 is CASSERDRGGYYGYTF. The DNA for the CDR3 is TGTGCCAGCAGTGAAAGGGACAGGGGAGGGTACTATGGCTACACCTTC.

J is TRBJ2-7 and V is TRBV10-3, with no clear D. The CDR3 runs 14 residues. CDR1 is ENHRY and CDR2 is SYGVKD in the germline V gene. V shed 2 bases and J shed 2 bases, with 10 bases lying between them. The CDR3 here is CAISEGQSAYEQYF. CDR3 nucleotide sequence: TGTGCCATCAGTGAGGGGCAATCGGCCTACGAGCAGTACTTC.

V usage is TRBV4-1 and J usage is TRBJ1-1; maybe TRBD1 (5 bases). The V end was cut by 3 bases, the J end by 3 bases, with 14 bases between. CDR1 is MGHRA and CDR2 is YSYEKL in the germline V gene. The CDR3 length is 15 residues. CDR3 in amino acids: CASSHGTIWDTEAFF. In DNA, the CDR3 is TGCGCCAGCAGCCACGGGACTATTTGGGACACTGAAGCTTTCTTT.

The CDR3 is CASSTRRPSGRGYNEQFF. The DNA for the CDR3 is TGTGCCAGCAGTACCCGCCGTCCTAGCGGGAGGGGATACAATGAGCAGTTCTTC. The chain recombines TRBV6-1 with TRBJ2-1; 12 bases match TRBD2. The trim removed 5 bases at V and 4 bases at J, leaving 12 bases unmatched. The CDR3 is 18 amino acids. Looked up from germline, CDR1 is MNHNS and CDR2 is SASEGT.

This clonotype has ten or more counts. This chain links TRBV19 with TRBJ2-7; 8 bases agree with TRBD2. This CDR3 region has 16 residues. Germline V gene lookup returns CDR1 LNHDA and CDR2 SQIVND (reference sequence). Trimming cost V 10 bases and J 4 bases; bases outside gene matches: 18. The CDR3 loop reads CATPPTGREDHYEQYF. The CDR3 bases are TGTGCCACTCCCCCCACAGGGCGGGAGGACCATTACGAGCAGTACTTC. The whole variable domain, filled in from reference TRBV19 and TRBJ2-7, reads DGGITQSPKYLFRKEGQNVTLSCEQNLNHDAMYWYRQDPGQGLRLIYYSQIVNDFQKGDIAEGYSVSREKKESFPLTVTSAQKNPTAFYLCATPPTGREDHYEQYFGPGTRLTVT.

This clonotype was counted only a few times. The chain joins TRBV14 to TRBJ1-1; D is undetermined. Between the trimmed V and J ends, which lost 5 bases and 3 bases, there was a span of 10 bases. The germline gives CDR1 SGHDN, CDR2 FVKESK. CDR3 length: 13 amino acids. The chain's CDR3 is CASSSPFHTEAFF. Written as DNA, the CDR3 is TGTGCCAGCAGCTCTCCATTTCACACTGAAGCTTTCTTT.

This clonotype has only a few counts. This chain joins TRBV16 and TRBJ1-6; no firm D call. This CDR3 spans 15 amino acids. Germline CDR1 reads KGHSY; CDR2 reads FQNENV. V lost 2 bases to trimming and J lost 10 bases, with 15 bases between them. The CDR3 sequence is CASSQDGSNNSPLHF. For the CDR3, the DNA is TGTGCCAGCAGCCAAGACGGCTCGAACAACTCACCCCTCCACTTT.

The sample holds many counts of this clonotype. The chain uses TRBV7-3 and TRBJ1-1, with D uncertain. CDR1 is SGHTA and CDR2 is FQGTGA in the germline V gene. V was shortened by 0 bases and J by 0 bases, with 5 bases between the two germline ends. The CDR3 loop spans 14 amino acids. The CDR3 region has the DNA TGTGCCAGCAGCTTAACCCCAGTGAACACTGAAGCTTTCTTT. Translating it yields CASSLTPVNTEAFF.

This clonotype has a count of ten or more. The chain recombines TRBV12-3 or TRBV12-4 with TRBJ1-1; tentative D call: TRBD1 (5 bases). The CDR3 loop spans 15 amino acids. V lost 3 bases and J 0 bases, leaving 11 bases between the germline ends. The CDR3 region has the DNA TGTGCCAGCAGTTTTCAGCCGGGGGTGAACACTGAAGCTTTCTTT. This sequence encodes CASSFQPGVNTEAFF.

This clonotype was observed many times. The V gene is TRBV5-1, the J gene TRBJ2-7; 7 bases agree with TRBD2. CDR1 is SGHRS and CDR2 is YFSETQ in the germline V gene. The CDR3 contains 14 residues. Losses at the gene ends were 4 bases for V and 6 bases for J; bases not matched to a gene: 10. The CDR3 DNA sequence: TGCGCCAGCAGCGCCCGGGACTACGTTTTCGAGCAGTACTTC. Protein product: CASSARDYVFEQYF.

Only a few counts were recorded for this clonotype. This chain connects TRBV7-9 to TRBJ1-2; a possible D gene is TRBD1 (6 bases). Germline CDR1 and CDR2: SEHNR and FQNEAQ (reference sequence). The CDR3 length is 18 residues. V lost 2 bases and J 6 bases, leaving 25 bases between the germline ends. The CDR3 DNA sequence: TGTGCCAGCAGCTTATACCGCGGCAGGGGACTAGATTTTGATGGCTACACCTTC. Translation: CASSLYRGRGLDFDGYTF.

This clonotype was observed once. V is TRBV18 and J is TRBJ2-7; 7 nucleotides agree with TRBD2. Trimming removed 4 bases from V and 2 bases from J; junction bases left unmatched: 8. Looked up from germline, CDR1 is KGHSH and CDR2 is LQKENI. The CDR3 length is 15 residues. For the CDR3, the DNA is TGTGCCAGCTCACGGGCTGGGGGGGAGACCTACGAGCAGTACTTC. Its translation: CASSRAGGETYEQYF.

The chain links TRBV20-1 to TRBJ1-6; no reliable D call. The V end was cut by 6 bases, the J end by 7 bases, with 13 bases between. The CDR3 sequence is 13 residues long. The germline gives CDR1 DFQATT, CDR2 SNEGSKA (reference sequence). CDR3 DNA sequence: TGCAGTGCGAGAAGGCCGGAGAATTCACCCCTCCACTTT. Residues: CSARRPENSPLHF.

This chain joins TRBV6-2 or TRBV6-3 and TRBJ1-5, with a weak D call TRBD1 (5 bases). The CDR3 covers 15 residues. The V and J ends lost 2 bases and 1 base respectively, with 9 bases between them. The germline gives CDR1 MNHEY, CDR2 SVGEGT. The CDR3 is CASSYRDGSNQPQHF. CDR3 DNA sequence: TGTGCCAGCAGTTACAGGGACGGGAGCAATCAGCCCCAGCATTTT.

The gene calls are TRBV7-2 and TRBJ2-7; D possibly uses TRBD1 or TRBD2 (5 bases each). Germline CDR1 and CDR2: SGHTA and FQGNSA. The CDR3 spans 14 residues. V lost 5 bases, J lost 7 bases, and 18 bases lay in between. For the CDR3, the DNA is TGTGCCAGCAGCCCGGGGACGGTCCGGCTTGAGCAGTACTTC. Amino acid sequence: CASSPGTVRLEQYF.

In this sample, this clonotype turned up many times. The chain recombines TRBV2 with TRBJ1-2; D gene ambiguous. This CDR3 comprises 14 residues. Germline assignment: CDR1 SNHLY and CDR2 FYNNEI. Between the trimmed V and J ends, which lost 7 bases and 5 bases, there was a span of 17 bases. CDR3 residues: CASIPFGSSYGYTF. CDR3 bases: TGTGCCAGCATCCCGTTCGGGTCCTCTTATGGCTACACCTTC.